The 9 T cell receptor beta chains in this list originate from one sample, sequenced in a study of blood T cell repertoires in COVID-19. Generated by immunoSEQ multiplex PCR, the TCRdb table keeps only in-frame clones and is missing some. The sample includes approximately 350,000 clones, around 92% of them seen just once. Material for sequencing was peripheral blood. The receptors stem from a man aged 35 to 55 with acute or convalescent COVID-19.

This clone was counted once. The chain combines TRBV27 with TRBJ1-3, with D maybe TRBD1 (5 bases). Trimming cost V 8 bases and J 0 bases, with 14 bases left between them. The CDR3 length is 15 residues. Per germline, CDR1 MNHEY and CDR2 SMNVEV (reference sequence). CDR3 coding DNA: TGTGCCAGCCGACCGGGGGGGAACTCTGGAAACACCATATATTTT. As protein: CASRPGGNSGNTIYF.

In DNA form, the CDR3 reads TGCAGCGTTGAGGAGACAGGCATGAACACTGAAGCTTTCTTT. This sequence encodes CSVEETGMNTEAFF. This chain connects TRBV29-1 to TRBJ1-1; D perhaps matches TRBD1 (6 bases). This CDR3 is 14 amino acids long. Trimming removed 3 bases from V and 0 bases from J, with 11 bases in between. The germline gives CDR1 SQVTM, CDR2 ANQGSEA. Looking up the rest from reference TRBV29-1 and TRBJ1-1 gives the full variable domain: SAVISQKPSRDICQRGTSLTIQCQVDSQVTMMFWYRQQPGQSLTLIATANQGSEATYESGFVIDKFPISRPNLTFSTLTVSNMSPEDSSIYLCSVEETGMNTEAFFGQGTRLTVV.

This clone was seen only once. V and J are TRBV7-9 and TRBJ1-1; D is unresolved. V dropped 5 bases and J dropped 0 bases, with 7 bases sitting between them. There are 13 residues in the CDR3. The germline CDR1 and CDR2 sequences are SEHNR and FQNEAQ (reference sequence). This CDR3 reads CASSPSVNTEAFF. DNA of the CDR3: TGTGCCAGCAGCCCTAGTGTGAACACTGAAGCTTTCTTT.

In this sample, this clone turned up a few times. The V call is TRBV7-9, the J call TRBJ2-2; D gene uncertain. The CDR3 has 12 residues. The V and J ends lost 5 bases and 3 bases respectively, with 4 bases between them. The germline V gene encodes CDR1 SEHNR and CDR2 FQNEAQ (reference sequence). The CDR3 loop reads CASSPDTGELFF. The CDR3 bases are TGTGCCAGCAGCCCGGACACCGGGGAGCTGTTTTTT.

This clone was seen a single time. The rearrangement joins TRBV4-1 to TRBJ2-1, with 9 bases fitting TRBD1. V shed 3 bases and J 10 bases; nucleotides not matched to a gene: 4. Germline V CDR1 and CDR2: MGHRA, YSYEKL. The CDR3 loop spans 13 amino acids. Here the CDR3 DNA reads TGCGCCAGCAGCCACCGGACAGGGGTCGAGCAGTTCTTC. Translating gives CASSHRTGVEQFF.

This chain connects TRBV5-4 to TRBJ2-2; 7 bases fit TRBD2. Unmatched junction bases numbered 6, after V lost 1 base and J lost 6 bases. This CDR3 region has 15 residues. Germline CDR1 is SGHNT and CDR2 is YYREEE (reference sequence). CDR3 amino acids: CASSLSAGRSGELFF. The DNA for the CDR3 is TGTGCCAGCAGCTTGTCAGCGGGAAGGTCCGGGGAGCTGTTTTTT.

The rearrangement links TRBV7-2 to TRBJ2-2; D might be TRBD1 (6 bases). This CDR3 has 16 amino acids. V was cut by 1 base and J by 1 base, with 10 bases left in between. Germline V gives CDR1 SGHTA, CDR2 FQGNSA. CDR3: CASSLVPTGNTGELFF. CDR3 sequence (DNA): TGTGCCAGCAGCTTAGTGCCGACAGGGAACACCGGGGAGCTGTTTTTT.

J is TRBJ2-5 and V is TRBV9; TRBD2 matches at 8 bases. Germline V gives CDR1 SGDLS, CDR2 YYNGEE. This CDR3 region has 15 residues. V lost 3 bases and J lost 4; bases outside the gene matches: 8. CDR3 residues: CASSARTGGRETQYF. The CDR3 nucleotides are TGTGCCAGCAGCGCCAGAACGGGGGGGCGAGAGACCCAGTACTTC. Using reference TRBV9 and TRBJ2-5 for the parts outside the CDR3, the full variable domain is DSGVTQTPKHLITATGQRVTLRCSPRSGDLSVYWYQQSLDQGLQFLIQYYNGEERAKGNILERFSAQQFPDLHSELNLSSLELGDSALYFCASSARTGGRETQYFGPGTRLLVL.

V is TRBV4-1 and J is TRBJ2-3; D may be TRBD1 (6 bases). Trimming pared 4 bases from V and 6 bases from J, leaving 14 bases between. CDR1 is MGHRA and CDR2 is YSYEKL in the germline V gene. The CDR3 extends over 14 amino acids. The CDR3: CASSPRQARDTQYF. The DNA of the CDR3 is TGCGCCAGCAGCCCTCGACAGGCGAGGGATACGCAGTATTTT.